One and the same sample provided the 25 T cell receptor beta chains below, sequenced in a study of blood T cell repertoires in COVID-19. Measured with immunoSEQ multiplex PCR; TCRdb has only the in-frame clones, and not every one. This table holds roughly 270,000 clones, around 85% found once. The material sequenced was PBMCs or T cells enriched from blood (not recorded which). The origin of the receptors is a woman aged 45-59 years who had recovered from COVID-19.

The chain combines TRBV6-2 or TRBV6-3 with TRBJ2-7; D may be TRBD2 (6 bases). CDR1 and CDR2 from the germline V gene are MNHEY and SVGEGT. Trimming removed 2 bases from V and 12 bases from J, with 11 bases in between. CDR3 size: 11 residues. The CDR3 spells CASSYGVEGYF. In nucleotides, the CDR3 is TGTGCCAGCAGTTACGGGGTGGAGGGGTACTTC.

The chain links TRBV5-4 to TRBJ1-2, with a tentative D call TRBD1 (6 bases). Trimming shortened V by 4 bases and J by 4 bases, and 17 bases separated the two germline ends. The length of the CDR3 is 15 residues. CDR1 SGHNT and CDR2 YYREEE come from the germline V gene (reference sequence). CDR3 DNA: TGTGCCAGCAGCAGCCGCAGACAGGTGTCCTATGGCTACACCTTC. Its translation is CASSSRRQVSYGYTF.

The chain links TRBV3-1 (or the pseudogene TRBV3-2) to TRBJ1-5; D may be TRBD1 (6 bases). The CDR3 is 14 amino acids. Trimming left V 3 bases short and J 4 bases short, with 10 bases between. The V gene's germline CDR1 is LGHDT and CDR2 YNNKEL (reference sequence). The CDR3 sequence: CASSQGARNQPQHF. The CDR3 nucleotides read TGTGCCAGCAGCCAGGGGGCTCGGAATCAGCCCCAGCATTTT.

The chain employs TRBV15 and TRBJ1-2, with D perhaps matching TRBD1 (6 bases). The CDR3 extends over 17 amino acids. The ends were cut back, 1 base at V and 6 bases at J, with 21 bases in the middle. CDR1 is LNHNV and CDR2 is YYDKDF in the germline V gene (reference sequence). The CDR3 loop reads CATSRVGLTTWTDGYTF. CDR3 DNA sequence: TGTGCCACCAGCAGAGTGGGATTGACCACCTGGACAGATGGCTACACCTTC.

This sequence joins TRBV30 and TRBJ1-5, with a weak D call TRBD1 (5 bases). Trimming pared 0 bases from V and 7 bases from J, leaving 13 bases between. The length of the CDR3 is 14 residues. Germline lookup yields CDR1 GTSNPN and CDR2 SVGIG (reference sequence). CDR3 amino acids: CAWSVGAGPQPQHF. In DNA form, the CDR3 reads TGTGCCTGGAGTGTAGGGGCAGGGCCCCAGCCCCAGCATTTT.

The gene calls are TRBV7-9 and TRBJ2-1, with D perhaps TRBD1 (5 bases). The CDR3 is 13 amino acids. The V and J ends lost 5 bases and 6 bases respectively, with 11 bases between them. The germline V gene has CDR1 SEHNR and CDR2 FQNEAQ (reference sequence). CDR3 coding DNA: TGTGCCAGCAGCCCCAGGCAGGGCAATGAGCAGTTCTTC. Translating it yields CASSPRQGNEQFF.

This chain connects TRBV2 to TRBJ2-5, with 9 bases aligning to TRBD1. V lost 7 bases and J lost 4; bases outside the gene matches: 7. The CDR3 covers 14 residues. Looked up from germline, CDR1 is SNHLY and CDR2 is FYNNEI. This CDR3 is CASKTGTGLETQYF. CDR3 in DNA: TGTGCCAGCAAAACCGGGACAGGGCTAGAGACCCAGTACTTC.

The chain couples TRBV9 to TRBJ2-7, with D possibly matching TRBD2 (6 bases). From germline, CDR1 is SGDLS and CDR2 YYNGEE. Trimming stripped 1 base from V and 2 bases from J, with 10 bases between. This CDR3 has 14 amino acids. The CDR3 here is CASSVSAGTYEQYF. The CDR3 nucleotides are TGTGCCAGCAGCGTATCGGCGGGAACCTACGAGCAGTACTTC.

This chain uses TRBV3-1 (or the pseudogene TRBV3-2) with TRBJ2-2, with TRBD1 as a possible D gene (5 bases). The germline CDR1 and CDR2 sequences are LGHDT and YNNKEL (reference sequence). CDR3 length: 17 residues. The germline V and J ends were trimmed by 4 bases and 1 base, with 16 bases remaining between them. The CDR3 nucleotides read TGTGCCAGCAGCCTGAGATTTGACAGTTGGAACACCGGGGAGCTGTTTTTT. Its translation is CASSLRFDSWNTGELFF.

This rearrangement joins TRBV7-9 to TRBJ1-6; 11 nucleotides line up with TRBD1. The CDR3 is 16 residues long. The trim removed 4 bases at V and 8 bases at J, leaving 7 bases unmatched. Germline CDR1 and CDR2: SEHNR and FQNEAQ (reference sequence). The CDR3 protein is CASSSEDRGPDSPLHF. The CDR3 bases are TGTGCCAGCAGCTCCGAGGACAGGGGGCCTGATTCACCCCTCCACTTT.

This chain joins TRBV7-2 and TRBJ1-1; D ambiguous. This CDR3 region has 13 residues. Germline CDR1 is SGHTA and CDR2 is FQGNSA. V was trimmed by 2 bases and J by 4 bases, leaving 8 bases between them. The CDR3 DNA follows: TGTGCCAGCAGCTTAACGGAGGGCACTGAAGCTTTCTTT. Residues: CASSLTEGTEAFF.

This chain uses TRBV29-1 with TRBJ2-1; TRBD2 matches at 13 bases. This CDR3 comprises 14 residues. Germline-derived CDR1 and CDR2 are SQVTM and ANQGSEA. The V gene end was trimmed by 6 bases and the J gene end by 3 bases; junction bases not matched to a gene: 2. In DNA, the CDR3 is TGCAGCGTAGGGACTAGCGGGGACTACAATGAGCAGTTCTTC. It encodes CSVGTSGDYNEQFF.

The chain uses TRBV24-1 and TRBJ1-5, with D perhaps matching TRBD1 (6 bases). Germline CDR1 is KGHDR and CDR2 is SFDVKD. The CDR3 contains 12 residues. Trimming stripped 4 bases from V and 7 bases from J, with 7 bases between. The DNA for the CDR3 is TGTGCCACCAGTGAACAGGGCCAGCCCCAGCATTTT. It translates to CATSEQGQPQHF.

The genes are TRBV28 and TRBJ1-6, with unresolved D. Germline V gives CDR1 MDHEN, CDR2 SYDVKM. CDR3 length: 15 residues. Between the trimmed V and J ends, which lost 5 bases and 9 bases, there was a span of 17 bases. CDR3 protein: CASSPLSGAVSPLHF. CDR3 bases: TGTGCCAGCAGTCCCCTGTCGGGAGCAGTTTCACCCCTCCACTTT. The full variable domain, rest sourced from reference TRBV28 and TRBJ1-6, is DVKVTQSSRYLVKRTGEKVFLECVQDMDHENMFWYRQDPGLGLRLIYFSYDVKMKEKGDIPEGYSVSREKKERFSLILESASTNQTSMYLCASSPLSGAVSPLHFGNGTRLTVT.

This clone was counted between two and nine times. The same CDR3 can be traced to other DNA sequences in this sample. The chain employs TRBV12-3 or TRBV12-4 and TRBJ1-4; D is uncertain. V shed 3 bases and J shed 7 bases, with 6 bases lying between them. The CDR3 runs 12 residues. Here the CDR3 DNA reads TGTGCCAGCAGTTTCGGGAGTGAAAAACTGTTTTTT. The encoded protein is CASSFGSEKLFF.

The chain has TRBV10-3 and TRBJ1-1, with D tentatively TRBD1 (6 bases). CDR1 is ENHRY, CDR2 SYGVKD, per germline. The CDR3 sequence is 14 residues long. The V end was cut by 5 bases, the J end by 5 bases, with 15 bases between. The CDR3 nucleotides are TGTGCCATCAGTAACCCGGGAGGGGGAACTGAAGCTTTCTTT. It is translated as CAISNPGGGTEAFF.

The chain joins TRBV10-3 to TRBJ2-7, with 9 nucleotides matching TRBD1. The CDR3 sequence is 14 residues long. J was trimmed by 2 bases and V by 7 bases; bases with no gene match: 6. From germline, CDR1 is ENHRY and CDR2 SYGVKD. The CDR3 here is CAITGTGRPYEQYF. As DNA, the CDR3 is TGTGCCATCACCGGGACAGGGAGGCCCTACGAGCAGTACTTC.

The chain uses TRBV6-5 and TRBJ2-2, with TRBD1 identical over 7 bases. The CDR3 is 14 amino acids. The germline V gene has CDR1 MNHEY and CDR2 SVGAGI. V dropped 6 bases and J dropped 5; count of bases not matched to a gene: 6. CDR3 DNA: TGTGCCAGCAGAGTTACAGGGGATACCGGGGAGCTGTTTTTT. It translates to CASRVTGDTGELFF.

This sequence joins TRBV7-9 and TRBJ2-2, with TRBD2 matching over 10 bases. This CDR3 has 15 residues. The V segment lost 5 bases and the J segment 1 base; nucleotides outside the gene matches: 1. CDR1 is SEHNR and CDR2 is FQNEAQ in the germline V gene (reference sequence). CDR3 loop: CASSRLAGNTGELFF. In DNA form, the CDR3 reads TGTGCCAGCAGCCGACTAGCGGGGAACACCGGGGAGCTGTTTTTT.

This clone was counted a few times. The chain combines TRBV3-1 (or the pseudogene TRBV3-2) with TRBJ2-2; 11 bases match TRBD1. V lost 6 bases to trimming and J lost 4 bases; unmatched junction nucleotides: 1. The CDR3 runs 14 residues. Looked up from germline, CDR1 is LGHDT and CDR2 is YNNKEL (reference sequence). CDR3 DNA: TGTGCCAGCAGGGGGACAGGGGGCACCGGGGAGCTGTTTTTT. Protein: CASRGTGGTGELFF.

This rearrangement joins TRBV18 to TRBJ1-6, with a tentative D call TRBD1 (6 bases). With 2 bases removed from V and 5 bases from J, the gap between germline ends came to 16 bases. Germline loops: CDR1 KGHSH, CDR2 LQKENI. The CDR3 loop spans 17 amino acids. The CDR3: CASSPNDRDTDNSPLHF. CDR3 DNA: TGTGCCAGCTCACCAAATGACCGGGACACAGATAATTCACCCCTCCACTTT.

The genes are TRBV7-6 and TRBJ1-5; perhaps TRBD1 as D (5 bases). Germline CDR1 SGHVS, CDR2 FNYEAQ. Trimming took off 5 bases at V and 6 bases at J, with 17 bases between the two ends. The CDR3 contains 15 residues. CDR3 sequence: CASSTSPGVAQPQHF. CDR3 bases: TGTGCCAGCAGCACTTCTCCGGGGGTAGCTCAGCCCCAGCATTTT.

The V and J genes are TRBV11-3 and TRBJ2-1; D might be TRBD1 (7 bases). V dropped 2 bases and J dropped 9 bases, with 17 bases sitting between them. Germline V CDR1 and CDR2: SGHNT, YENEEA. CDR3 length: 15 residues. The CDR3 reads CASSLRQGGAGEQFF. CDR3 coding DNA: TGTGCCAGCAGCTTAAGACAGGGAGGCGCGGGTGAGCAGTTCTTC.

This chain links TRBV2 with TRBJ1-5; possible D gene TRBD1, 5 bases. In germline, CDR1 is SNHLY, CDR2 FYNNEI. The CDR3 runs to 14 residues. V was pared by 7 bases and J by 2 bases, with 12 bases between. The CDR3 loop is CASKRRVGNQPQHF. The CDR3 DNA reads TGTGCCAGCAAGCGCAGGGTTGGCAATCAGCCCCAGCATTTT.

The chain is built from TRBV7-6 and TRBJ2-5; D is perhaps TRBD2 (5 bases). V was clipped by 1 base and J by 2 bases, with 8 bases between them. The CDR3 spans 14 residues. Germline CDR1 SGHVS, CDR2 FNYEAQ. For the CDR3, the DNA is TGTGCCAGCAGCTTAGGCTGGACTCAAGAGACCCAGTACTTC. Residues: CASSLGWTQETQYF.